The clone carrying this T cell receptor beta chain came up once. Mismatch with germline at one junction end may stem from a read error. Starting from approximately 500 ng of total RNA, TCR beta cDNA was produced with a primer in the constant region. Libraries for TCR beta were built through three nested multiplex PCR rounds, which together made up a slightly modified ARM-PCR procedure. Both of the initial two PCR rounds ran for nine to ten cycles and employed TRBV1-TRBV30 forward primers alongside a C-beta reverse primer. TCRdb reanalysed the multiplex PCR reads using MiXCR and keeps one entry per CDR3 protein. The repertoire holds around 190,000 distinct CDR3 sequences, with around 85% as singletons. Unsorted bulk tissue, 20-30 mg of it, served as the source for co-extraction of RNA and DNA. This entry comes from a study of tumor-infiltrating lymphocytes in primary liver carcinoma. This CDR3 has 18 residues. The V gene's germline CDR1 is SGHAT and CDR2 FQNNGV.

Sequenced: tumor tissue from primary liver carcinoma. The genes are TRBV11-2 and TRBJ2-5; 7 bases are a match to TRBD2. The source is a middle-aged man with primary liver carcinoma and hepatitis B virus infection. CDR3 amino acids: CTSSPSSIHGTGRETQIF. CDR3 in DNA: TGTACCAGCAGCCCTAGCTCAATCCACGGTACTGGGCGGGAGACGCAGATCTTC.